These 26 T cell receptor beta chains were sequenced from one sample in a study of spatial heterogeneity in lung cancer. Time point defined: sample taken at primary tumor resection. TCRdb fed the 5' RACE reads into MiXCR, producing one record per CDR3 protein. Among 25,000 to 30,000 distinct CDR3 sequences listed, roughly 6.6% were seen once. General study findings and limits: Within tumors, counts of expanded alpha and beta TCRs tracked tumor mutation counts.

Their antigens are not known. The sample in question was lung tumor tissue, obtained at surgery. These TCRs come from a male donor with early-stage non-small cell lung cancer.

The chain is built from TRBV27 and TRBJ1-2; 9 nucleotides agree with TRBD1. Trimming removed 6 bases from V and 4 bases from J; junction bases left unmatched: 9. This CDR3 is built from 15 residues. Per germline, CDR1 MNHEY and CDR2 SMNVEV (reference sequence). CDR3 DNA sequence: TGTGCCAGCAGAACCTCTGGACAGGGGTTCTATGGCTACACCTTC. Translation gives CASRTSGQGFYGYTF.

V usage is TRBV28 and J usage is TRBJ1-2; 7 nucleotides match TRBD1. The germline gives CDR1 MDHEN, CDR2 SYDVKM. V lost 6 bases to trimming and J lost 8 bases; unmatched junction nucleotides: 6. CDR3 length equals 12 residues. The CDR3 protein is CASRRQGLGYTF. Written as DNA, the CDR3 is TGTGCCAGCAGGAGACAGGGTCTGGGCTACACCTTC.

This clonotype occurred many times. The chain links TRBV29-1 to TRBJ2-1, with unresolved D. The V gene's germline CDR1 is SQVTM and CDR2 ANQGSEA. CDR3 length: 14 amino acids. The V and J ends lost 7 bases and 2 bases respectively, with 15 bases between them. CDR3 protein: CSALSALAYNEQFF. Written as DNA, the CDR3 is TGCAGCGCGTTATCGGCCCTAGCCTACAATGAGCAGTTCTTC.

This clonotype appeared a few times. The chain employs TRBV5-1 and TRBJ2-3; D ambiguous. CDR1 and CDR2 (germline): SGHRS, YFSETQ. Deletions cut 5 bases from V and 4 bases from J, with 8 bases between. The CDR3 contains 12 residues. The CDR3: CASRAQPDTQYF. DNA for the CDR3: TGCGCCAGCAGAGCTCAGCCAGATACGCAGTATTTT.

This clonotype was seen a handful of times. CDR3 nucleotides: TGCGCCAGCAGCTTGGAGGCGACGGGCCTGAACACTGAAGCTTTCTTT. Its translation is CASSLEATGLNTEAFF. J is TRBJ1-1 and V is TRBV5-1; D is uncertain. This CDR3 has 16 residues. V gave up 0 bases and J gave up 0 bases, with 12 bases separating them. CDR1 is SGHRS and CDR2 is YFSETQ in the germline V gene.

Many counts were recorded for this clonotype. The CDR3 here is CASSKDRASTDTQYF. The CDR3 nucleotides read TGTGCCAGCAGCAAGGACAGGGCCAGCACAGATACGCAGTATTTT. The chain recombines TRBV5-4 with TRBJ2-3; 8 nucleotides align to TRBD1. The CDR3 is 15 amino acids. V trimming: 4 bases; J trimming: 0 bases; junction bases outside the gene matches: 4. CDR1 is SGHNT, CDR2 YYREEE, per germline (reference sequence).

This clonotype showed up just a few times. The J gene is TRBJ1-5, the V gene TRBV5-8; possibly TRBD1 for D (6 bases). The germline V and J ends were trimmed by 6 bases and 2 bases, with 15 bases remaining between them. Germline V gives CDR1 SGHTS, CDR2 YDEGEE. This CDR3 has 15 residues. CDR3 nucleotide sequence: TGTGCCAGCATTCCAAGGGGACAAGGCAATCAGCCCCAGCATTTT. Amino acid sequence: CASIPRGQGNQPQHF.

This clonotype was detected many times. J is TRBJ1-3 and V is TRBV30; unclear D gene. Trimming left V 4 bases short and J 0 bases short, with 4 bases between. This CDR3 has 12 residues. Germline CDR1 is GTSNPN and CDR2 is SVGIG (reference sequence). The CDR3 region is CAWTSSGNTIYF. DNA for the CDR3: TGTGCCTGGACGTCCTCTGGAAACACCATATATTTT.

This clonotype was counted ten times or more. The chain has TRBV12-3 or TRBV12-4 and TRBJ2-7, with D perhaps TRBD2 (5 bases). There are 13 residues in the CDR3. Trimming removed 2 bases from V and 9 bases from J, with 14 bases in between. CDR3 in amino acids: CASSLSERAVQYF. The CDR3 DNA reads as TGTGCCAGCAGTTTAAGTGAGAGGGCGGTGCAGTACTTC.

This clonotype was picked up a small number of times. One junction end disagrees with the germline gene, perhaps due to a read error. The gene calls are TRBV12-3 or TRBV12-4 and TRBJ2-5; maybe TRBD1 (6 bases). CDR3 length: 14 residues. As DNA, the CDR3 is TGTGCCAGCAGCTTAGGACAGCTAGGGGGGACCCAGTACTTC. This translates into CASSLGQLGGTQYF.

Judged by abundance, this clonotype is medium-sized. This chain uses TRBV14 with TRBJ1-1, with unresolved D. The V and J ends lost 1 base and 5 bases respectively, with 2 bases between them. The V gene's germline CDR1 is SGHDN and CDR2 FVKESK. The CDR3 spans 11 residues. The CDR3 spells CASSQVTEAFF. CDR3 DNA sequence: TGTGCCAGCAGCCAAGTTACTGAAGCTTTCTTT.

This clonotype was counted ten times or more. The chain combines TRBV7-2 with TRBJ2-2; D is unclear. Per the germline V gene, CDR1 is SGHTA and CDR2 is FQGNSA. This CDR3 spans 14 amino acids. Between the trimmed V and J ends, which lost 1 base and 1 base, there was a span of 4 bases. The CDR3 here is CASSLVGNTGELFF. CDR3 bases: TGTGCCAGCAGCTTAGTCGGGAACACCGGGGAGCTGTTTTTT.

V usage is TRBV20-1 and J usage is TRBJ2-3; a possible D gene is TRBD1 (6 bases). The CDR3 sequence is 11 residues long. V was shortened by 5 bases and J by 4 bases, with 7 bases between the two germline ends. Germline CDR1 DFQATT, CDR2 SNEGSKA (reference sequence). As DNA, the CDR3 is TGCAGTGCTCGACAGGCAGATACGCAGTATTTT. It is translated as CSARQADTQYF.

This clonotype was recorded many times. This rearrangement joins TRBV5-4 to TRBJ2-2; D gene ambiguous. This CDR3 spans 12 amino acids. Germline-derived CDR1 and CDR2 are SGHNT and YYREEE (reference sequence). Trimming pared 0 bases from V and 6 bases from J, leaving 3 bases between. In nucleotides, the CDR3 is TGTGCCAGCAGCTTGGAGGCCGGGGAGCTGTTTTTT. Amino acid sequence: CASSLEAGELFF.

The rearrangement joins TRBV11-1 to TRBJ2-5; no clear D gene. Germline assignment: CDR1 SGHAT and CDR2 FQDESV (reference sequence). Trimming stripped 5 bases from V and 5 bases from J, with 9 bases between. This CDR3 has 12 amino acids. CDR3 residues: CASSPRRETQYF. The CDR3 DNA is TGTGCCAGCAGCCCGCGCAGGGAGACCCAGTACTTC.

This clonotype appeared many times. The chain links TRBV24-1 to TRBJ2-3, with D perhaps matching TRBD1 (5 bases). Per germline, CDR1 KGHDR and CDR2 SFDVKD. CDR3 length: 15 residues. Trimming took off 0 bases at V and 1 base at J, with 7 bases between the two ends. CDR3 coding DNA: TGTGCCACCAGTGATTTGCAACAGGGCACAGATACGCAGTATTTT. This gives the protein CATSDLQQGTDTQYF.

This clonotype was seen a few times. This chain joins TRBV28 and TRBJ2-3; D ambiguous. CDR1 and CDR2 (germline): MDHEN, SYDVKM. Trimming took 5 bases from V and 5 from J, leaving 8 bases between them. There are 12 residues in the CDR3. This chain's CDR3 is CASSPIRDTQYF. The DNA of the CDR3 is TGTGCCAGCAGTCCAATTAGAGATACGCAGTATTTT.

This clonotype is labeled medium-sized. CDR3 residues: CASTSANEKLFF. Here the CDR3 DNA reads TGTGCCAGCACCAGCGCTAATGAAAAACTGTTTTTT. This chain joins TRBV28 and TRBJ1-4; D is unclear. The CDR3 is 12 amino acids. V lost 7 bases, J lost 3 bases, and 6 bases lay in between. Per the germline V gene, CDR1 is MDHEN and CDR2 is SYDVKM.

In its sample, this clonotype was seen many times. The rearrangement joins TRBV6-2 or TRBV6-3 to TRBJ2-2, with no clear D. The CDR3 spans 15 residues. V was shortened by 6 bases and J by 3 bases, with 14 bases between the two germline ends. CDR1 MNHEY and CDR2 SVGEGT come from the germline V gene. The CDR3 region has the DNA TGTGCCAGCAGCGTGCTGCCGGTGGACACCGGGGAGCTGTTTTTT. Translation gives CASSVLPVDTGELFF.

This clonotype has at least ten counts. The chain uses TRBV7-9 and TRBJ1-1; D perhaps matches TRBD1 (6 bases). CDR3 length: 15 residues. The V end lost 1 base, the J end lost 8 bases, and 17 bases lay between the germline ends. Germline V CDR1 and CDR2: SEHNR, FQNEAQ (reference sequence). The CDR3 DNA reads as TGTGCCAGCAGCTTAGGGGCGGCGGGGGCTCCCGAAGCTTTCTTT. As protein: CASSLGAAGAPEAFF.

This clonotype was seen many times. V and J are TRBV4-1 and TRBJ2-1, with D maybe TRBD1 (5 bases). Germline loops: CDR1 MGHRA, CDR2 YSYEKL. The CDR3 covers 17 residues. V gave up 3 bases and J gave up 0 bases, with 15 bases separating them. DNA for the CDR3: TGCGCCAGCAGCCACCGACAGTTACAGAGCTCCTACAATGAGCAGTTCTTC. Residues: CASSHRQLQSSYNEQFF.

This clonotype was seen at least ten times. The chain employs TRBV28 and TRBJ2-5, with D uncertain. V was cut by 2 bases and J by 5 bases, with 9 bases left in between. Germline V lookup: CDR1 MDHEN, CDR2 SYDVKM. The length of the CDR3 is 13 residues. CDR3 sequence: CASSLGKLETQYF. Written as DNA, the CDR3 is TGTGCCAGCAGTTTAGGGAAGCTGGAGACCCAGTACTTC.

This clonotype was picked up many times. The genes are TRBV7-2 and TRBJ2-4; a weak D match, TRBD1 (5 bases). Trimming removed 5 bases at V and 9 bases at J, with 20 bases between. The CDR3 consists of 15 residues. The germline V gene encodes CDR1 SGHTA and CDR2 FQGNSA. CDR3 in DNA: TGTGCCAGCAGCCCAGGGTCTCAGATGTCAGGCATTCAGTACTTC. This sequence encodes CASSPGSQMSGIQYF.

At least ten counts were recorded for this clonotype. V usage is TRBV11-2 and J usage is TRBJ1-2; D gene unclear. The CDR3 runs to 13 residues. Trimming left V 5 bases short and J 4 bases short, with 11 bases between. The germline V gene has CDR1 SGHAT and CDR2 FQNNGV. The CDR3 bases are TGTGCCAGCAGCCTCGGTCTCTCCTATGGCTACACCTTC. This codes for CASSLGLSYGYTF.

This clonotype was observed at least ten times. This chain links TRBV20-1 with TRBJ1-6, with D uncertain. This CDR3 region has 16 residues. Looked up from germline, CDR1 is DFQATT and CDR2 is SNEGSKA (reference sequence). V lost 1 base, J lost 0 bases, and 10 bases lay in between. CDR3 sequence reads: CSARALAGSYNSPLHF. In DNA form, the CDR3 reads TGCAGTGCTAGAGCCCTCGCGGGCTCCTATAATTCACCCCTCCACTTT.

The V call is TRBV28, the J call TRBJ2-3, with 11 bases aligning to TRBD2. Germline V gene lookup returns CDR1 MDHEN and CDR2 SYDVKM. V lost 7 bases and J lost 6; bases outside the gene matches: 9. CDR3 length equals 15 residues. CDR3 region: CASKLAGDGADTQYF. For the CDR3, the DNA is TGTGCCAGCAAACTAGCGGGGGATGGTGCGGATACGCAGTATTTT.